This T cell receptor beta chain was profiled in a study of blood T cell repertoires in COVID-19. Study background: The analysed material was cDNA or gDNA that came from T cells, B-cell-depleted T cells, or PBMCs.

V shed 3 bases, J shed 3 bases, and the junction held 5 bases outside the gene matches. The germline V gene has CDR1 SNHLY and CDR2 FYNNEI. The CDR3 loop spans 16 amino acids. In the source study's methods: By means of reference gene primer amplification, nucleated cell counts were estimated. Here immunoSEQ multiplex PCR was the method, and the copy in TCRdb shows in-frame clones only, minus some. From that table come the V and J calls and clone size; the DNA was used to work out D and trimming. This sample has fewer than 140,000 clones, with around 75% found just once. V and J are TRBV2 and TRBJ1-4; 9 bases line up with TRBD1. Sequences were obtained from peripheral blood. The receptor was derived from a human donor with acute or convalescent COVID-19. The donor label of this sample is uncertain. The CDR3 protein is CASSDRQGEANEKLFF. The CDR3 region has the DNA TGTGCCAGCAGTGATCGACAGGGGGAAGCTAATGAAAAACTGTTTTTT.